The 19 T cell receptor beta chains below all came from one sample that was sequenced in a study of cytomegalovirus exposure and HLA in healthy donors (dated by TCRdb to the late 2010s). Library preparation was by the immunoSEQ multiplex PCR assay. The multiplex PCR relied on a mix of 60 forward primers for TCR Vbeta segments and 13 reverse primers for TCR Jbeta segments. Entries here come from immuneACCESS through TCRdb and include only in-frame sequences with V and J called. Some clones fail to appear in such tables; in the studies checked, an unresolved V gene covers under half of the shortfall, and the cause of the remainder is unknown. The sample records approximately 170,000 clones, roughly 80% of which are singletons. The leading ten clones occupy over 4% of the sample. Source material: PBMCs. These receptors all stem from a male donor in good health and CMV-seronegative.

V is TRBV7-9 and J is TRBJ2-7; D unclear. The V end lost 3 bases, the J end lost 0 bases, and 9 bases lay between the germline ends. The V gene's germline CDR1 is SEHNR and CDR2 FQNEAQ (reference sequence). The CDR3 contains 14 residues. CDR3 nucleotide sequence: TGTGCCAGCAGCTTTAGGCAGGACTCCTACGAGCAGTACTTC. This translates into CASSFRQDSYEQYF.

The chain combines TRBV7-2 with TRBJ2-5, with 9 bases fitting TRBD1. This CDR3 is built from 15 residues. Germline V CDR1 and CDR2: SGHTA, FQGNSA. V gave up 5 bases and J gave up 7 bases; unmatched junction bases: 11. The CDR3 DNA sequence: TGTGCCAGCAGCGCTCAACAGGGGGCCGGAGGGACCCAGTACTTC. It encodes CASSAQQGAGGTQYF.

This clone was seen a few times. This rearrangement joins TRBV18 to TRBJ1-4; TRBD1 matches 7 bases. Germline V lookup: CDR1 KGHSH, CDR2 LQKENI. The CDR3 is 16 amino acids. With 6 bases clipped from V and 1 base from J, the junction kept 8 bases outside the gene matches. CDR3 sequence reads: CASSRQGQLTNEKLFF. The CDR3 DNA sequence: TGTGCCAGCTCCCGACAGGGACAGTTAACTAATGAAAAACTGTTTTTT.

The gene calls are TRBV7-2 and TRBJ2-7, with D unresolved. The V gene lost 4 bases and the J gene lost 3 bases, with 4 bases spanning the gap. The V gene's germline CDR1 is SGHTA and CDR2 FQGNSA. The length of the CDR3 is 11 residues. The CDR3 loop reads CASSSIYEQYF. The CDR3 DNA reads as TGTGCCAGCAGCTCCATCTACGAGCAGTACTTC.

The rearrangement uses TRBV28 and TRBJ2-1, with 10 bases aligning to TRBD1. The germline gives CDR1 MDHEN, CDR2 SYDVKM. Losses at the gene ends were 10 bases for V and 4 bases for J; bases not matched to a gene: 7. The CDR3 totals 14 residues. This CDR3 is CATSGQGPYNEQFF. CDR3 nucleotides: TGTGCCACCTCGGGACAGGGGCCTTACAATGAGCAGTTCTTC.

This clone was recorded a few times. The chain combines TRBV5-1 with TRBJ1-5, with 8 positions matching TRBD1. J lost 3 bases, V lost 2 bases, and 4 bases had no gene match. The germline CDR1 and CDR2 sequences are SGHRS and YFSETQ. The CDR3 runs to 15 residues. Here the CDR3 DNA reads TGCGCCAGCAGCTTCGGGACAGGTAACAATCAGCCCCAGCATTTT. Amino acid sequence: CASSFGTGNNQPQHF.

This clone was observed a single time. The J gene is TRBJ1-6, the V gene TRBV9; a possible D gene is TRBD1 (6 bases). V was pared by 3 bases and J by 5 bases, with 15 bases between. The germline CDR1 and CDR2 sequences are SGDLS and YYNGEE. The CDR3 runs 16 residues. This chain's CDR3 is CASSADPRGDNSPLHF. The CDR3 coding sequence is TGTGCCAGCAGCGCCGACCCCAGGGGAGATAATTCACCCCTCCACTTT.

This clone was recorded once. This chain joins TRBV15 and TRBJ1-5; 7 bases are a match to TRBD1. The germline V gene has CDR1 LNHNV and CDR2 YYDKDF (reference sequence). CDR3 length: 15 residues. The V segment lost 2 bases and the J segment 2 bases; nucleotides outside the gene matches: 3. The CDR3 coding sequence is TGTGCCACCAGCAGAACAGGGGTGGGCAATCAGCCCCAGCATTTT. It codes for CATSRTGVGNQPQHF. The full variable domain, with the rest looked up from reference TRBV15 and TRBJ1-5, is DAMVIQNPRYQVTQFGKPVTLSCSQTLNHNVMYWYQQKSSQAPKLLFHYYDKDFNNEADTPDNFQSRRPNTSFCFLDIRSPGLGDTAMYLCATSRTGVGNQPQHFGDGTRLSIL.

The CDR3 loop reads CASSPRGPQASYGYTF. CDR3 bases: TGTGCCAGCTCACCAAGAGGGCCTCAAGCGAGCTATGGCTACACCTTC. The chain employs TRBV18 and TRBJ1-2; D gene ambiguous. Germline assignment: CDR1 KGHSH and CDR2 LQKENI. V was cut by 2 bases and J by 4 bases, with 17 bases left in between. This CDR3 region has 16 residues. The variable domain in full, completed from reference TRBV18 and TRBJ1-2, reads NAGVMQNPRHLVRRRGQEARLRCSPMKGHSHVYWYRQLPEEGLKFMVYLQKENIIDESGMPKERFSAEFPKEGPSILRIQQVVRGDSAAYFCASSPRGPQASYGYTFGSGTRLTVV.

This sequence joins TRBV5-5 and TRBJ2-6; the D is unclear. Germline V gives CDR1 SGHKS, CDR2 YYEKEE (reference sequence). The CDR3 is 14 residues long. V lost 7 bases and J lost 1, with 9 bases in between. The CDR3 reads CASQWSSGANVLTF. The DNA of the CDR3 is TGTGCCAGCCAATGGAGTTCTGGGGCCAACGTCCTGACTTTC.

This CDR3 is CASSAARTSGEQYF. In nucleotides, the CDR3 is TGTGCCAGCAGTGCGGCCAGAACAAGTGGAGAGCAGTACTTC. The chain joins TRBV28 to TRBJ2-7, with D unresolved. Trimming took off 5 bases at V and 7 bases at J, with 18 bases between the two ends. CDR3 length: 14 residues. Germline CDR1 reads MDHEN; CDR2 reads SYDVKM.

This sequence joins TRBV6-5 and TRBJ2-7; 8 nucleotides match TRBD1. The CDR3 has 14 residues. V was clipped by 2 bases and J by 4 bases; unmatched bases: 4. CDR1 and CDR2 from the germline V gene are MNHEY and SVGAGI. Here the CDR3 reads CASSYGTGNYEQYF. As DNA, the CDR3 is TGTGCCAGCAGTTACGGGACAGGTAATTACGAGCAGTACTTC.

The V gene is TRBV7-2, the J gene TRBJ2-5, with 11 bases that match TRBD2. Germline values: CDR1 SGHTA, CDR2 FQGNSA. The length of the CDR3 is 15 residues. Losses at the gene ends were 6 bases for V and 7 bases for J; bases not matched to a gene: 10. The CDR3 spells CASRHKTSGTGTQYF. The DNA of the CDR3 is TGTGCCAGCAGGCACAAGACTAGCGGGACCGGGACCCAGTACTTC.

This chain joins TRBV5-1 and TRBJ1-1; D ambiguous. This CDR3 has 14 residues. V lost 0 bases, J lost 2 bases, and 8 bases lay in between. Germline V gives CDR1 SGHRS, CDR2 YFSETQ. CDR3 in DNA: TGCGCCAGCAGCTTGGTTGAGGGCAACACTGAAGCTTTCTTT. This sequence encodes CASSLVEGNTEAFF.

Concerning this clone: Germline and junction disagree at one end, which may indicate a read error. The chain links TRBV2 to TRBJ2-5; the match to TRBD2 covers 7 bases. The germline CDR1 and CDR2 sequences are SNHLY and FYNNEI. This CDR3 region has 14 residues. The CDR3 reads CATSIQAGQETQYF. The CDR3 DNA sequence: TGTGCCACCAGTATTCAAGCGGGACAAGAGACCCAGTACTTC. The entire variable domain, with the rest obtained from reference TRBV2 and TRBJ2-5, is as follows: EPEVTQTPSHQVTQMGQEVILRCVPISNHLYFYWYRQILGQKVEFLVSFYNNEISEKSEIFDDQFSVERPDGSNFTLKIRSTKLEDSAMYFCATSIQAGQETQYFGPGTRLLVL.

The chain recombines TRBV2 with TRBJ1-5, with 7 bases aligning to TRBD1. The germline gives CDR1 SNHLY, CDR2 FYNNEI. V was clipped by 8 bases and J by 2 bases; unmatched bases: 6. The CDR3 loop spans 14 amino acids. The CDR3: CASDSGQGNQPQHF. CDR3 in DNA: TGTGCCAGCGATTCCGGACAGGGCAATCAGCCCCAGCATTTT.

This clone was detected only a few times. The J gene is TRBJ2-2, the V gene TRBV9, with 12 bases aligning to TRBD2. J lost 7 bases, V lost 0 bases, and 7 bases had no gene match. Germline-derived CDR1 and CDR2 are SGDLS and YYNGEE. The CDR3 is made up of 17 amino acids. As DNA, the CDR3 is TGTGCCAGCAGCGTAGCCCGACTAGCGGGAGTGGGCGGGGAGCTGTTTTTT. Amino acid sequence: CASSVARLAGVGGELFF. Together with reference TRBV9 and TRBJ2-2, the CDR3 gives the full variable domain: DSGVTQTPKHLITATGQRVTLRCSPRSGDLSVYWYQQSLDQGLQFLIQYYNGEERAKGNILERFSAQQFPDLHSELNLSSLELGDSALYFCASSVARLAGVGGELFFGEGSRLTVL.

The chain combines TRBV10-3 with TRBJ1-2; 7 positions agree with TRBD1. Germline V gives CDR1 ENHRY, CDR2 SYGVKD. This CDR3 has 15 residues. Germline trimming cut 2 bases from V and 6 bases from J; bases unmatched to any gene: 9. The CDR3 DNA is TGTGCCATCAGTGAGCTGACAGGGATAATGCATGGCTACACCTTC. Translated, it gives CAISELTGIMHGYTF.

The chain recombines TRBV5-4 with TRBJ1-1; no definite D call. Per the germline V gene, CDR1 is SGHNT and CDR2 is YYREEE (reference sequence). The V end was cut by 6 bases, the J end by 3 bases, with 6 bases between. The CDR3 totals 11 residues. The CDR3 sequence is CASTRDTEAFF. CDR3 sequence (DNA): TGTGCCAGCACCCGGGACACTGAAGCTTTCTTT. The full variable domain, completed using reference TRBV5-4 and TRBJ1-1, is ETGVTQSPTHLIKTRGQQVTLRCSSQSGHNTVSWYQQALGQGPQFIFQYYREEENGRGNFPPRFSGLQFPNYSSELNVNALELDDSALYLCASTRDTEAFFGQGTRLTVV.